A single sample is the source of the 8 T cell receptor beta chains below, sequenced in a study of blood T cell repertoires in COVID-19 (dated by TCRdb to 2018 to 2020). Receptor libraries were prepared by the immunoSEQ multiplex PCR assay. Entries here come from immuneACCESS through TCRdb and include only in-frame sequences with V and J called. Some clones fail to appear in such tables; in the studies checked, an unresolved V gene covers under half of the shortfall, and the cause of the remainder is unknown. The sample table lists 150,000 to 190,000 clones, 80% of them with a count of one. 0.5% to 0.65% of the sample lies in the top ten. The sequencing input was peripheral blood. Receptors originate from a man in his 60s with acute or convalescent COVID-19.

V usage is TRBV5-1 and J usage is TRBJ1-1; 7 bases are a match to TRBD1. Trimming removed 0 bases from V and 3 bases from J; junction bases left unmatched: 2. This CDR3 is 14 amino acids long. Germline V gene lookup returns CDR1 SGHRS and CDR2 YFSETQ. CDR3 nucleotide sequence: TGCGCCAGCAGCTTGGCCAGGGGGGACACTGAAGCTTTCTTT. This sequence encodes CASSLARGDTEAFF.

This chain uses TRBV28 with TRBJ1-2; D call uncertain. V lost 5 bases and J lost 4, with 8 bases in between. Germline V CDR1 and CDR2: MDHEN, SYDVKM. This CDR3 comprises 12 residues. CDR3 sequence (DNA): TGTGCCAGCAGTGCAGCAGGCTATGGCTACACCTTC. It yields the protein CASSAAGYGYTF.

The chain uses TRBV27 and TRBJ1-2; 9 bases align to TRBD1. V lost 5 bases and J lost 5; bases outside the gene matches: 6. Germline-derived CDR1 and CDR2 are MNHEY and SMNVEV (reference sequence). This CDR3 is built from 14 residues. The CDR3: CASSRAGTGYGYTF. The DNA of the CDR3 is TGTGCCAGCAGTAGAGCCGGGACAGGGTATGGCTACACCTTC.

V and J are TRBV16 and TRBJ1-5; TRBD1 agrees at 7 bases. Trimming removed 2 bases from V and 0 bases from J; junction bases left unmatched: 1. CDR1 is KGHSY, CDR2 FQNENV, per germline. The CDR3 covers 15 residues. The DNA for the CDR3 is TGTGCCAGCAGCCAAGGACAGGATAGCAATCAGCCCCAGCATTTT. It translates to CASSQGQDSNQPQHF.

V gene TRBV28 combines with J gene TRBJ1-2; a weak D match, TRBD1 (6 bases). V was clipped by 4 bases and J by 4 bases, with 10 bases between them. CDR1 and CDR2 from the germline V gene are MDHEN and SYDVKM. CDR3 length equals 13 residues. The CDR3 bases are TGTGCCAGCAGTTCAGGGACAAGCTATGGCTACACCTTC. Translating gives CASSSGTSYGYTF.

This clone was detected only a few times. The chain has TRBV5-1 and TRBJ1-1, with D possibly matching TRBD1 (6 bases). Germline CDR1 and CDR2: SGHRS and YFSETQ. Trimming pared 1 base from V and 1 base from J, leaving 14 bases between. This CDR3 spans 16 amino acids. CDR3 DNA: TGCGCCAGCAGCTTGCTGGGACACCTGTCGAACACTGAAGCTTTCTTT. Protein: CASSLLGHLSNTEAFF.

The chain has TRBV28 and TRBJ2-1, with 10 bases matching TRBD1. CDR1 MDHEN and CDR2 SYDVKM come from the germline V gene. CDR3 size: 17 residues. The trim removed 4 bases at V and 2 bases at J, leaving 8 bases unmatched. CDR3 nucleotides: TGTGCCAGCAGTTCCCCCCCCGGGACAGGGGCCTACAATGAGCAGTTCTTC. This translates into CASSSPPGTGAYNEQFF. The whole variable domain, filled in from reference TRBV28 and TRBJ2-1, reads DVKVTQSSRYLVKRTGEKVFLECVQDMDHENMFWYRQDPGLGLRLIYFSYDVKMKEKGDIPEGYSVSREKKERFSLILESASTNQTSMYLCASSSPPGTGAYNEQFFGPGTRLTVL.

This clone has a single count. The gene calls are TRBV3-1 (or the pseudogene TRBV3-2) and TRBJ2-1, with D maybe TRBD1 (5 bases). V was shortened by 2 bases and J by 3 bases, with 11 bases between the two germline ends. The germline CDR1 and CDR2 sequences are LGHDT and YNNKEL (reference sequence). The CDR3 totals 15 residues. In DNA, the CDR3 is TGTGCCAGCAGCCAATGGCAGGGCCTCTACAATGAGCAGTTCTTC. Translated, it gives CASSQWQGLYNEQFF.